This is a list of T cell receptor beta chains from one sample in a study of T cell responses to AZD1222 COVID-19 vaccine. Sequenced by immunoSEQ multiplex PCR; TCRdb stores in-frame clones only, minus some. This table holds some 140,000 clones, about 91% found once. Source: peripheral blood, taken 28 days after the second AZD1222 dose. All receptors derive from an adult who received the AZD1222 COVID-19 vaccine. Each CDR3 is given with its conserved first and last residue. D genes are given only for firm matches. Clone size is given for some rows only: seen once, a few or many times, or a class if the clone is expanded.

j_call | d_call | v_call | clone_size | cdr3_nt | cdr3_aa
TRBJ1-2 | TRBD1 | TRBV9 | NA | TGTGCCAGCAGCTCAAACAGGGGGTTCAACTATGGCTACACCTTC | CASSSNRGFNYGYTF
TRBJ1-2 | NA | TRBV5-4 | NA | TGTGCCAGCAGCTTGGGGGGGACCCCATATGGCTACACCTTC | CASSLGGTPYGYTF
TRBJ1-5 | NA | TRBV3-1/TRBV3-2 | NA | TGTGCCAGCAGCCTCGATGGGGTGAGCAATCAGCCCCAGCATTTT | CASSLDGVSNQPQHF
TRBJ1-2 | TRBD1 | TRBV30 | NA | TGTGCCTGGAGTTGGACAGGGCTAGCTGATGGCTACACCTTC | CAWSWTGLADGYTF
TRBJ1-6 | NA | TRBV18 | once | TGTGCCAGCTCGCTCGACAGCGGTTCACCCCTCCACTTT | CASSLDSGSPLHF
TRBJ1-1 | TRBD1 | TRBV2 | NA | TGTGCCGGCACCGGACAGGCAAACACTGAAGCTTTCTTT | CAGTGQANTEAFF
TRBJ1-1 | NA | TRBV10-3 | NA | TGTGCCATCAGTGAAAGTCAGGACAAGAACACTGAAGCTTTCTTT | CAISESQDKNTEAFF
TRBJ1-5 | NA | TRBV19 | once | TGTGCCAGTACCGTCGACGGGGGGGGTCAGCCCCAGCATTTT | CASTVDGGGQPQHF
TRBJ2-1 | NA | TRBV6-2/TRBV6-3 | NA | TGTGCCAGCAGTCTCGACAGTTACAATGAGCAGTTCTTC | CASSLDSYNEQFF
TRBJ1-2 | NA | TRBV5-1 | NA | TGCGCCAGCAGCTTGGACGGGAACCGGGGCTACACCTTC | CASSLDGNRGYTF
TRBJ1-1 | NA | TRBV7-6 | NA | TGTGCCAGCAGCCCAGGGATGAACACTGAAGCTTTCTTT | CASSPGMNTEAFF
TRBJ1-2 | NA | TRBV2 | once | TGTGCCAGCAGTCTCGGGGGCAGACACTATGGCTACACCTTC | CASSLGGRHYGYTF
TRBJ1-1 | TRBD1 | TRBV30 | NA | TGTGCCAGACGTACAGGGGGACTTCCTGAAGCTTTCTTT | CARRTGGLPEAFF
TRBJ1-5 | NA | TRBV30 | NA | TGTGCCTGGAGTTTGGAGGGAGATCAGCCCCAGCATTTT | CAWSLEGDQPQHF
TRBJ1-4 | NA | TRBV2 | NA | TGTGCCAGCAGTGCTGAGTACCGAGCCTATGAAAAACTGTTTTTT | CASSAEYRAYEKLFF
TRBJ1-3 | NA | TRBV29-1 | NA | TGCAGCGTTGAATTGAGTGGAAACACCATATATTTT | CSVELSGNTIYF
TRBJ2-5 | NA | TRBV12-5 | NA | TGTGCTAGTGGTGGGACCTTAGAAGAGACCCAGTACTTC | CASGGTLEETQYF
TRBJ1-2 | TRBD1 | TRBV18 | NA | TGTGCCAGCTCACCACGAGGGGGCTCTGGCTACACCTTC | CASSPRGGSGYTF
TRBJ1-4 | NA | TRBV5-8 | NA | TGTGCCAGCAGCCTACTACAGGAACCGGCAAAACTGTTTTTT | CASSLLQEPAKLFF
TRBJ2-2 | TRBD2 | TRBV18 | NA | TGTGCCAGCTCATCGATTAGCGGGAGGGACACCGGGGAGCTGTTTTTT | CASSSISGRDTGELFF
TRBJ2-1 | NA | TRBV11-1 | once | TGTGCCAGCAGCGGACCCGGACAACGCCTCCATGAGCAGTTCTTC | CASSGPGQRLHEQFF
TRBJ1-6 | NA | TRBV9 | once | TGTGCCAGCAGTCTCGGGGGGGTACGTCGTTCACCCCTCCACTTT | CASSLGGVRRSPLHF
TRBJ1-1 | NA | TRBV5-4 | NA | TGTGCCAGCAGCTCGGGGGGGGTCGGCACTGAAGCTTTCTTT | CASSSGGVGTEAFF
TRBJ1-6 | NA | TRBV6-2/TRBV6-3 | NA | TGTGCCAGCAGTTACGGCAGTTCACCCCTCCACTTT | CASSYGSSPLHF
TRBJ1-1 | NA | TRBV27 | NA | TGTGCCAGCAGTTTTGGAACAGAAGCTTTCTTT | CASSFGTEAFF
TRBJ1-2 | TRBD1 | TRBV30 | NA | TGTGCCTGGAGTATCCGGACAGGACTTTATGGCTACACCTTC | CAWSIRTGLYGYTF
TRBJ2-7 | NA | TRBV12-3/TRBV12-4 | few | TGTGCCAGCAGAGCGGACCGATACGAGCAGTACTTC | CASRADRYEQYF
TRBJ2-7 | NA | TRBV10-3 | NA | TGTGCCATCGGCCGAAGAACCTACGAGCAGTACTTC | CAIGRRTYEQYF
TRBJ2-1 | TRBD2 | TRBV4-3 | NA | TGCGCCAGCAGCCAAGGTCGGACTAGCGGGTACAATGAGCAGTTCTTC | CASSQGRTSGYNEQFF
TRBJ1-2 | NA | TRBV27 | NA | TGTGCCAGCAGTTTAAGGCAGGACTACACCTTC | CASSLRQDYTF
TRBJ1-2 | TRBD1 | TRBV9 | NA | TGTGCCAGCAGCGTAGGGGGACAGGGGGCAGCGTATGGCTACACCTTC | CASSVGGQGAAYGYTF
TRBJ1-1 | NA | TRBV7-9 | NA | TGTGCCAGCAGCCCTCTGGCAGGGAACACTGAAGCTTTCTTT | CASSPLAGNTEAFF
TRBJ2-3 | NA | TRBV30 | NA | TGTGCCTGGACCAGAAGGGCCACAGATACGCAGTATTTT | CAWTRRATDTQYF